A selection of T cell receptor beta chains follows, all from one sample in a study of cytomegalovirus exposure and HLA in healthy donors. Assay: immunoSEQ multiplex PCR; the TCRdb copy retains only in-frame clones and omits some. This table has some 66,000 clones, about four fifths appearing once. The source material was PBMCs. The source is a woman in her thirties in good health and CMV-seronegative. The CDR3 runs from the conserved cysteine through the conserved F or W. A D gene is named only where the DNA matches it firmly. Size is omitted from some rows. Given values are once, few, many or a class for expanded clones.

CDR3 protein	CDR3 DNA	V gene	J gene	clone size	D gene
CASTGGGYEQYF	TGCGCCAGCACCGGGGGAGGTTACGAGCAGTACTTC	TRBV10-2	TRBJ2-7	NA	NA
CAIKASGGQETQYF	TGTGCCATCAAGGCTAGCGGGGGACAAGAGACCCAGTACTTC	TRBV10-3	TRBJ2-5	few	TRBD2
CASRAQGTMQPQHF	TGTGCCAGCAGAGCACAGGGAACGATGCAGCCCCAGCATTTT	TRBV2	TRBJ1-5	NA	NA
CASSYQAGGTDTQYF	TGTGCCAGCAGTTACCAGGCGGGCGGGACAGATACGCAGTATTTT	TRBV6-5	TRBJ2-3	NA	NA
CSVVGGRNSGANVLTF	TGCAGCGTTGTAGGCGGCAGAAACTCTGGGGCCAACGTCCTGACTTTC	TRBV29-1	TRBJ2-6	NA	NA
CAISSGQLYEQYF	TGTGCCATCAGCTCGGGACAGCTCTACGAGCAGTACTTC	TRBV10-3	TRBJ2-7	NA	TRBD1
CASTSGRVRYNSPLHF	TGTGCCAGCACCTCGGGAAGGGTCAGATATAATTCACCCCTCCACTTT	TRBV11-2	TRBJ1-6	once	NA
CASSPGLAGGPSSYNEQFF	TGTGCCAGCTCACCAGGACTAGCGGGGGGGCCGAGCTCCTACAATGAGCAGTTCTTC	TRBV18	TRBJ2-1	NA	TRBD2
CASSFGGGIGNTIYF	TGTGCCAGCAGCTTTGGAGGGGGCATTGGAAACACCATATATTTT	TRBV5-6	TRBJ1-3	NA	TRBD1
CAISEPLGMGADTEAFF	TGTGCCATCAGTGAACCTTTAGGGATGGGAGCGGACACTGAAGCTTTCTTT	TRBV10-3	TRBJ1-1	NA	NA
CASSFDSTNEKLFF	TGTGCCAGCAGCTTTGACAGTACTAATGAAAAACTGTTTTTT	TRBV7-2	TRBJ1-4	NA	NA
CASSLGQGFYNSPLHF	TGTGCCAGCAGCTTAGGGCAGGGCTTCTATAATTCACCCCTCCACTTT	TRBV7-9	TRBJ1-6	few	NA
CASSRGQWSSYEQYF	TGTGCCAGTAGCCGGGGACAGTGGAGCTCCTACGAGCAGTACTTC	TRBV19	TRBJ2-7	NA	TRBD1
CASNLRGANYGYTF	TGTGCCAGCAATCTCCGGGGAGCTAACTATGGCTACACCTTC	TRBV2	TRBJ1-2	NA	NA
CASSEPSGVYEQYF	TGTGCCAGCAGTGAACCTAGCGGGGTATACGAGCAGTACTTC	TRBV6-1	TRBJ2-7	NA	TRBD2
CASSEGRGPLYEQYF	TGTGCCAGCAGTGAGGGGCGGGGGCCGCTTTACGAGCAGTACTTC	TRBV25-1	TRBJ2-7	NA	NA
CATSEEPGTGAEKLFF	TGTGCCACCAGCGAGGAACCCGGGACAGGGGCTGAAAAACTGTTTTTT	TRBV15	TRBJ1-4	NA	TRBD1
CASSSGRKATNEKLFF	TGTGCCAGCAGCTCAGGGAGGAAGGCGACTAATGAAAAACTGTTTTTT	TRBV5-8	TRBJ1-4	NA	NA
CASSVGTGSLEEQAFF	TGTGCCAGCAGCGTGGGGACAGGCTCTTTGGAGGAACAAGCTTTCTTT	TRBV9	TRBJ1-1	NA	TRBD1
CASSPRGNTEAFF	TGTGCCAGCAGTCCCCGGGGGAACACTGAAGCTTTCTTT	TRBV6-6	TRBJ1-1	NA	NA
CASSVQGVENEKLFF	TGTGCCAGCAGCGTCCAGGGGGTAGAAAATGAAAAACTGTTTTTT	TRBV5-4	TRBJ1-4	NA	TRBD1
CASSIPGGFTGELFF	TGTGCCAGTAGTATCCCCGGGGGGTTCACCGGGGAGCTGTTTTTT	TRBV19	TRBJ2-2	NA	TRBD2
CAWSGLRNEQFF	TGTGCCTGGAGTGGACTACGCAATGAGCAGTTCTTC	TRBV30	TRBJ2-1	NA	NA
CSVGQGANYGYTF	TGCAGCGTTGGACAGGGGGCAAACTATGGCTACACCTTC	TRBV29-1	TRBJ1-2	NA	TRBD1
CASSLAGQNNQPQHF	TGTGCCAGCAGCTTAGCAGGACAGAACAATCAGCCCCAGCATTTT	TRBV7-9	TRBJ1-5	NA	NA
CATKLAGSTDTQYF	TGTGCCACCAAACTAGCGGGGAGCACAGATACGCAGTATTTT	TRBV7-9	TRBJ2-3	NA	TRBD2
CASSLGGNVNEKLFF	TGTGCCAGTAGTTTGGGGGGGAACGTGAACGAAAAACTGTTTTTT	TRBV19	TRBJ1-4	once	NA
CASSERQGLAKNIQYF	TGTGCCAGCAGCGAAAGACAGGGACTAGCCAAAAACATTCAGTACTTC	TRBV6-1	TRBJ2-4	NA	NA
CASSQDFPDYIHF	TGTGCCAGCAGCCAAGATTTCCCCGACTATATCCACTTT	TRBV4-2	TRBJ1-6	NA	NA
CASSPRVSTGELFF	TGTGCCAGCAGTCCCAGGGTATCCACCGGGGAGCTGTTTTTT	TRBV25-1	TRBJ2-2	once	NA
CASSHPGGGSPLHF	TGTGCCAGCAGTCATCCAGGGGGCGGTTCACCCCTCCACTTT	TRBV5-6	TRBJ1-6	NA	TRBD1
CASSPSGQGARETQYF	TGTGCCAGCTCACCCTCCGGACAGGGGGCTAGGGAGACCCAGTACTTC	TRBV18	TRBJ2-5	NA	TRBD1
CASSYGTVNEKLFF	TGTGCCAGCAGTTACGGGACAGTTAATGAAAAACTGTTTTTT	TRBV6-5	TRBJ1-4	NA	TRBD1
CSVARQGRGGSSGNTIYF	TGCAGCGTTGCCCGACAGGGAAGAGGAGGAAGCTCTGGAAACACCATATATTTT	TRBV29-1	TRBJ1-3	NA	TRBD1
CASSQELLAGAYEQYF	TGCGCCAGCAGCCAAGAGTTACTAGCGGGTGCCTACGAGCAGTACTTC	TRBV4-3	TRBJ2-7	NA	TRBD2
CASSSSSQGSYGYTF	TGTGCCAGCAGCTCCAGTAGCCAGGGGAGTTATGGCTACACCTTC	TRBV27	TRBJ1-2	NA	NA
CAGGSNQPQHF	TGTGCCGGTGGCAGCAATCAGCCCCAGCATTTT	TRBV30	TRBJ1-5	NA	NA
CASSQLSPQGHYGYTF	TGCGCCAGCAGCCAACTATCCCCCCAGGGGCACTATGGCTACACCTTC	TRBV5-1	TRBJ1-2	NA	NA
CASSPDRGGEKLFF	TGCGCCAGCAGCCCGGACAGGGGGGGTGAAAAACTGTTTTTT	TRBV5-1	TRBJ1-4	NA	TRBD1
CASGRDRANEKLFF	TGTGCCAGTGGAAGGGACAGGGCTAATGAAAAACTGTTTTTT	TRBV19	TRBJ1-4	NA	TRBD1
CASSPGLSTDTQYF	TGTGCCAGCAGTCCGGGACTAAGCACAGATACGCAGTATTTT	TRBV6-5	TRBJ2-3	few	TRBD2
CASSLLLAGTYEQYF	TGTGCCAGCAGCCTCCTCCTAGCGGGGACCTACGAGCAGTACTTC	TRBV11-2	TRBJ2-7	NA	TRBD2
CASSYPGQGVTGELFF	TGTGCCAGCAGCTATCCGGGACAGGGGGTGACCGGGGAGCTGTTTTTT	TRBV7-9	TRBJ2-2	NA	TRBD1
CASSRATVNTEAFF	TGTGCCAGCTCTAGAGCGACAGTGAACACTGAAGCTTTCTTT	TRBV18	TRBJ1-1	NA	NA
CASSQDAGTVLVVYTF	TGTGCCAGCAGCCAAGACGCGGGGACAGTCTTGGTCGTCTACACCTTC	TRBV14	TRBJ1-2	NA	TRBD1
CATTKEVLSNYGYTF	TGTGCCACCACAAAGGAGGTCTTATCTAACTATGGCTACACCTTC	TRBV6-6	TRBJ1-2	NA	NA
CASSLGGVGEQFF	TGTGCCAGCAGTTTAGGCGGTGTCGGTGAGCAGTTCTTC	TRBV28	TRBJ2-1	NA	NA
CASTHGHRQPQHF	TGTGCCAGTACCCACGGGCACAGGCAGCCCCAGCATTTT	TRBV19	TRBJ1-5	NA	NA
CASSLVLTQSYYNEQFF	TGTGCCAGCAGCTTGGTCCTCACACAGAGTTACTACAATGAGCAGTTCTTC	TRBV5-4	TRBJ2-1	NA	NA
CSQGGANVLTF	TGTTCCCAGGGTGGGGCCAACGTCCTGACTTTC	TRBV6-5	TRBJ2-6	NA	NA
CASTELAGGPNEQFF	TGTGCCAGCACCGAATTAGCGGGGGGGCCCAATGAGCAGTTCTTC	TRBV2	TRBJ2-1	NA	TRBD2